A selection of T cell receptor beta chains follows, all from one sample in a study of beta chain features in type 1 diabetes. Using immunoSEQ multiplex PCR, the repertoire was profiled, and TCRdb retains in-frame clones only, with some absent. Among 120,000 to 150,000 clones, less than 15% were seen once, and the ten largest hold approximately 1.3%. The sequenced sample was central memory CD4+ T cells from blood. These TCRs come from a man between 18 and 29 years old with type 1 diabetes. CDR3s include the opening cysteine and the closing phenylalanine or tryptophan. Fields, in order: D gene, V gene, clone size, J gene, CDR3 DNA, CDR3 protein. D genes are given only for firm matches. A clone size is listed for some rows: how often the clone was seen (once, few, many), or a class if it is expanded.

D: TRBD1
V: TRBV5-6
size: -
J: TRBJ2-1
DNA: TGTGCCAGCAGCTTGGAGTGGAACAGGGGGAACAATGAGCAGTTCTTC
CDR3: CASSLEWNRGNNEQFF

D: -
V: TRBV9
size: few
J: TRBJ2-6
DNA: TGTGCCAGCAGCGTAGAAGGGGCTGGGGCCAACGTCCTGACTTTC
CDR3: CASSVEGAGANVLTF

D: TRBD2
V: TRBV6-1
size: -
J: TRBJ2-3
DNA: TGTGCCAGCAGTGGAGGACTAGCATCCGATACGCAGTATTTT
CDR3: CASSGGLASDTQYF

D: -
V: TRBV6-1
size: -
J: TRBJ2-7
DNA: TGTGCCAGCGTGGGTAAGGACTACGAGCAGTACTTC
CDR3: CASVGKDYEQYF

D: TRBD2
V: TRBV9
size: -
J: TRBJ2-5
DNA: TGTGCCAGCAGCCTAGCGGGGGCTACCCAAGAGACCCAGTACTTC
CDR3: CASSLAGATQETQYF

D: -
V: TRBV19
size: -
J: TRBJ1-1
DNA: TGTGCCAGTAGTCTCGAACAGGGACGGTCGGAAGCTTTCTTT
CDR3: CASSLEQGRSEAFF

D: -
V: TRBV21-1
size: few
J: TRBJ2-7
DNA: TGTGCCAGCAGCACAATGGGGGACACCAACTACGAGCAGTACTTC
CDR3: CASSTMGDTNYEQYF

D: TRBD2
V: TRBV7-2
size: few
J: TRBJ2-5
DNA: TGTGCCAGCAGCCCTCAGGGTGGGACTAGCGGGGAGACCCAGTACTTC
CDR3: CASSPQGGTSGETQYF

D: -
V: TRBV7-2
size: -
J: TRBJ2-7
DNA: TGTGCCAGCAGCTTAGCTGCAGGGCAGGCCCGGAGCTCCTACGAGCAGTACTTC
CDR3: CASSLAAGQARSSYEQYF

D: -
V: TRBV5-4
size: few
J: TRBJ1-6
DNA: TGTGCCAGCAGCTCGGGGGATTCACCCCTCCACTTT
CDR3: CASSSGDSPLHF

D: -
V: TRBV29-1
size: -
J: TRBJ1-2
DNA: TGCAGCGTACAACAGGGAGTAGATGGCTACACCTTC
CDR3: CSVQQGVDGYTF

D: -
V: TRBV7-8
size: -
J: TRBJ2-3
DNA: TGTGCCAGCAGCTTAGTGCGGGGGCTGGGGACAGATACGCAGTATTTT
CDR3: CASSLVRGLGTDTQYF

D: -
V: TRBV2
size: few
J: TRBJ1-1
DNA: TGTGCCAGCTGGGGGGGACCGCCGAACACTGAAGCTTTCTTT
CDR3: CASWGGPPNTEAFF

D: -
V: TRBV2
size: few
J: TRBJ2-3
DNA: TGTGCCAGCAGTGAGGAAGATACGCAGTATTTT
CDR3: CASSEEDTQYF

D: -
V: TRBV4-2
size: -
J: TRBJ2-6
DNA: TGTGCCAGCAGCCAAGGGGACTCACCGCGAAGAGTTGGGGCCAACGTCCTGACTTTC
CDR3: CASSQGDSPRRVGANVLTF

D: -
V: TRBV10-2
size: -
J: TRBJ1-3
DNA: TGCGCCAGCAGTGAGTCACCCCATCCTGGAAACACCATATATTTT
CDR3: CASSESPHPGNTIYF

D: -
V: TRBV5-1
size: -
J: TRBJ1-4
DNA: TGCGCCAGCAGCTTGGCTCCCCAGGGTGGTGAAAAACTGTTTTTT
CDR3: CASSLAPQGGEKLFF

D: -
V: TRBV7-3
size: few
J: TRBJ2-1
DNA: TGTGCCAGCAGCTTAACAAGGGACAATGACAATGAGCAGTTCTTC
CDR3: CASSLTRDNDNEQFF

D: -
V: TRBV7-9
size: -
J: TRBJ1-6
DNA: TGTGCCAGCAGCCCGAGTAGTTCGGGTTCACCCCTCCACTTT
CDR3: CASSPSSSGSPLHF

D: TRBD2
V: TRBV29-1
size: -
J: TRBJ2-1
DNA: TGCAGCGCGCAGGGTAGCGGGGGGGCTCGTACCTACAATGAGCAGTTCTTC
CDR3: CSAQGSGGARTYNEQFF

D: -
V: TRBV2
size: -
J: TRBJ2-7
DNA: TGTGCCAGCAGGCCCGACGGAGCCTACGAGCAGTACTTC
CDR3: CASRPDGAYEQYF

D: -
V: TRBV30
size: few
J: TRBJ2-1
DNA: TGTGCCTGGAGCGATCCGGGGGGCCGACGTGTCTTC
CDR3: CAWSDPGGRRVF

D: -
V: TRBV28
size: -
J: TRBJ1-1
DNA: TGTGCCAGCAGTTTACAGTTCACTGAAGCTTTCTTT
CDR3: CASSLQFTEAFF

D: -
V: TRBV30
size: few
J: TRBJ2-7
DNA: TGTGCCTGGAGTGTAGGGACTTACGAGCAGTACTTC
CDR3: CAWSVGTYEQYF

D: -
V: TRBV29-1
size: few
J: TRBJ1-4
DNA: TGCAGCGCTCGGAGTGGTGAAAAACTGTTTTTT
CDR3: CSARSGEKLFF

D: -
V: TRBV7-9
size: few
J: TRBJ1-4
DNA: TGTGCCAGCAGCCTCGAGCGGGACGAAAAACTGTTTTTT
CDR3: CASSLERDEKLFF

D: -
V: TRBV10-3
size: few
J: TRBJ2-5
DNA: TGTGCCATCAGTGGGTCCCAAGAGACCCAGTACTTC
CDR3: CAISGSQETQYF

D: -
V: TRBV25-1
size: -
J: TRBJ2-3
DNA: TGTGCCAGCAGTGGAACATTCACAGATACGCAGTATTTT
CDR3: CASSGTFTDTQYF